This entry lists 7 T cell receptor beta chains sequenced from one sample in a study of tumor-infiltrating lymphocytes in primary liver carcinoma (TCRdb year 2017). This sample was sequenced with an Illumina HiSeq 2500. TCRbeta-specific cDNA was reverse-transcribed from approximately 0.5 ug total RNA using a constant-region primer and ProtoScript II reverse transcriptase. Three nested multiplex PCR rounds, following a slightly modified ARM-PCR procedure, were used to build the TCRbeta libraries. Each of the first two PCR rounds ran for around 9 cycles and used multiplex TRBV1-TRBV30 forward primers together with a Cbeta reverse primer. TCRdb itself trimmed the public reads at Q25 with fastp, ran MiXCR and retained productive beta chains. Entries that share a CDR3 protein sequence are merged under the most common genes and DNA. The sample data list about 130,000 distinct CDR3 sequences, and 64% of these were observed just once. The ten most abundant clones make up 8% to 9% of the sample.

Total RNA and DNA were co-extracted without cell sorting from roughly 20-30 mg of bulk tissue using the AllPrep DNA/RNA mini kit. The sequenced sample consisted of liver tumor tissue from sampling region 3. The cell subset or site label, as the study defines it: tumor region T3, left-lateral pole. These receptors were collected from a woman in her fifties or sixties with primary liver carcinoma and hepatitis B virus infection.

This clonotype was found a few times. One base away lies a much larger clone, so this may be a sequencing read error. This sequence joins TRBV12-3 or TRBV12-4 and TRBJ1-5, with 9 bases that match TRBD1. The CDR3 consists of 17 residues. DNA for the CDR3: TGTGTCAGCAGTGCCACACAGGGGGCGAAAATCGGTCAGCCCCAGCATTTT. This sequence encodes CVSSATQGAKIGQPQHF.

This clonotype was seen repeatedly, ten times or more. The J gene is TRBJ2-5, the V gene TRBV6-6; TRBD2 agrees at 8 bases. From germline, CDR1 is MNHNY and CDR2 SVGAGI (reference sequence). V shed 6 bases and J 3 bases; nucleotides not matched to a gene: 12. This CDR3 is 16 amino acids long. The CDR3 spells CASRPDLGGGKETQYF. CDR3 in DNA: TGTGCCAGCAGACCCGATCTCGGGGGGGGGAAAGAGACCCAGTACTTC.

This clonotype showed up many times. This chain joins TRBV7-8 and TRBJ2-3, with 10 nucleotides matching TRBD2. CDR3 size: 18 residues. Germline CDR1 is SGHVS and CDR2 is FQNEAQ. Trimming took 1 base from V and 6 from J; bases not matched to a gene: 13. CDR3 protein: CASSLDPNSGGIVDTQYF. CDR3 sequence (DNA): TGTGCCAGCAGCTTAGACCCCAATAGCGGGGGGATTGTTGATACGCAGTATTTT.

A remark on this clonotype: A junction end diverges from the germline sequence, so it may reflect a read error. V gene TRBV5-5 combines with J gene TRBJ1-1; D remains unclear. The germline V gene encodes CDR1 SGHKS and CDR2 YYEKEE (reference sequence). There are 14 residues in the CDR3. CDR3 in amino acids: CASSLQTRNTEAFF. The DNA of the CDR3 is TGTGCCAGCAGCCTTCAGACAAGAAACACTGAAGCGTTCTTT.

In its sample, this clonotype was seen many times. CDR3 protein: CASRITTVGTEAFF. The CDR3 DNA sequence: TGTGCCAGCAGGATCACGACAGTGGGCACTGAAGCTTTCTTT. The chain couples TRBV6-5 to TRBJ1-1; D is perhaps TRBD1 (5 bases). Germline loops: CDR1 MNHEY, CDR2 SVGAGI. The V end was cut by 6 bases, the J end by 4 bases, with 15 bases between. The CDR3 has 14 amino acids.

This clonotype has a handful of counts. This may arise from a read error, as a much more abundant clone is one base away. The chain couples TRBV29-1 to TRBJ2-2, with 7 bases matching TRBD1. CDR1 and CDR2 from the germline V gene are SQVTM and ANQGSEA. The CDR3 contains 13 residues. The CDR3 loop is CRARTGNTGELFF. The CDR3 coding sequence is TGCAGGGCGCGGACAGGGAACACCGGGGAGCTGTTTTTT.

The chain uses TRBV11-2 and TRBJ2-1; D not certain. V lost 4 bases to trimming and J lost 12 bases, with 28 bases between them. CDR3 size: 17 residues. CDR1 and CDR2 (germline): SGHAT, FQNNGV. The CDR3 DNA is TGTGCCAGCAGCTCTGCTCAATCTGCGGCGGACGTACCGGTGCAGTTCTTC. This sequence encodes CASSSAQSAADVPVQFF.